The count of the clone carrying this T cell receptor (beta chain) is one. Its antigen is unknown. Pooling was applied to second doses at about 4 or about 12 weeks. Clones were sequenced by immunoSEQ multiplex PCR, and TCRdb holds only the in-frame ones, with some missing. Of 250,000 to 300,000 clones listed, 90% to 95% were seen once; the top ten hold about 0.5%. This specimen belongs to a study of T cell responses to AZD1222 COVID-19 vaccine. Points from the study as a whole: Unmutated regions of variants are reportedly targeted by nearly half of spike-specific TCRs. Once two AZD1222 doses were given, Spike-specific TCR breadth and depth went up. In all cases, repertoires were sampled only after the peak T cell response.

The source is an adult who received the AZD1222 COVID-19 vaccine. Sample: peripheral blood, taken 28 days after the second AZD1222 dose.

For the CDR3, the DNA is TGTGCCACCAGCTCAGAGGGGGGAGAGCAGTACTTC. Translating gives CATSSEGGEQYF. The chain combines TRBV15 with TRBJ2-7, with D perhaps given as TRBD1 or TRBD2 (6 bases each). Germline loops: CDR1 LNHNV, CDR2 YYDKDF (reference sequence). This CDR3 spans 12 amino acids. V lost 5 bases, J lost 7 bases, and 12 bases lay in between.